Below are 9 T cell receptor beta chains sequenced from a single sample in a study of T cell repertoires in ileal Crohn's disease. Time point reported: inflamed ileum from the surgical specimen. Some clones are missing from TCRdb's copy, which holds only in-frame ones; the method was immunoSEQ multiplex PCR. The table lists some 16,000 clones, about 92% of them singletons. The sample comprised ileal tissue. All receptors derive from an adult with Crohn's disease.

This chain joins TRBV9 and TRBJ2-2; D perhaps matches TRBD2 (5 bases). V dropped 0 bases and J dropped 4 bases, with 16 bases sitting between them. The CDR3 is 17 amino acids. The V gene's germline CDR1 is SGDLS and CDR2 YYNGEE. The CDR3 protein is CASSVGPGRVGTGELFF. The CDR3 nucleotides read TGTGCCAGCAGCGTAGGCCCTGGGCGGGTTGGCACCGGGGAGCTGTTTTTT.

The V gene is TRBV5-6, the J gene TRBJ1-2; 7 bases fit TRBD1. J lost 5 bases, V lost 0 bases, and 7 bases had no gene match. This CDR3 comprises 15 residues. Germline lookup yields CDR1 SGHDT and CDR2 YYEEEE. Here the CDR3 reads CASSLGEDRIYGYTF. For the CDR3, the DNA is TGTGCCAGCAGCTTGGGGGAGGACAGGATTTATGGCTACACCTTC.

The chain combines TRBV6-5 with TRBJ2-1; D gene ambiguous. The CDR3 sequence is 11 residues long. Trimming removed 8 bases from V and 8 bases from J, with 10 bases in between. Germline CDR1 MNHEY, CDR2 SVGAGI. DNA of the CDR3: TGTGCCAGCGCCAACAGAGATGAGCAGTTCTTC. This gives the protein CASANRDEQFF.

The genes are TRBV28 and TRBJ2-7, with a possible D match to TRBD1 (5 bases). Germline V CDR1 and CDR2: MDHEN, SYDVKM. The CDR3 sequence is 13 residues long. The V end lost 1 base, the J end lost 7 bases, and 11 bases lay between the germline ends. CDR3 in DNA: TGTGCCAGCAGTTTATCTGGGGCGCGTGAGCAGTACTTC. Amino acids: CASSLSGAREQYF.

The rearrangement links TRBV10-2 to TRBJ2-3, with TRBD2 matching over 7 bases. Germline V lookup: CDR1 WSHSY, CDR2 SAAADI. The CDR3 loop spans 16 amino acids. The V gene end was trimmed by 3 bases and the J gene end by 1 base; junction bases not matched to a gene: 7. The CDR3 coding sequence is TGCGCCAGCAGTGAATTAAAAAGCGGGGGCACAGATACGCAGTATTTT. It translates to CASSELKSGGTDTQYF.

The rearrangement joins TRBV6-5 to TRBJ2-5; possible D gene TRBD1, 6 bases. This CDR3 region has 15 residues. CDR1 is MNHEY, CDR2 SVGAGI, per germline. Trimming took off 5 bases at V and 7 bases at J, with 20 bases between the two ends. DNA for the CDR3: TGTGCCAGCAGTCACAACCAACAGGGAATAGGGACCCAGTACTTC. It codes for CASSHNQQGIGTQYF.

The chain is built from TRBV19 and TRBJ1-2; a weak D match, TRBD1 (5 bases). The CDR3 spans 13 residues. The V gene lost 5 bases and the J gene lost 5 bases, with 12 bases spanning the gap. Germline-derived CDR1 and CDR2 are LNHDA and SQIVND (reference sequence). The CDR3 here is CASSSGIGYGYTF. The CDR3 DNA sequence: TGTGCCAGTAGTTCAGGGATCGGGTATGGCTACACCTTC.

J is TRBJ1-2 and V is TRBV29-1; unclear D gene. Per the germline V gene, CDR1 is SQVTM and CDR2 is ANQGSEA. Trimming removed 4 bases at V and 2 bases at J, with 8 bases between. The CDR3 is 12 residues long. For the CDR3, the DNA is TGCAGCGTTGGTCGCCCCAACTATGGCTACACCTTC. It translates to CSVGRPNYGYTF. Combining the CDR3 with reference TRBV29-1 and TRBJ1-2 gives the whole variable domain SAVISQKPSRDICQRGTSLTIQCQVDSQVTMMFWYRQQPGQSLTLIATANQGSEATYESGFVIDKFPISRPNLTFSTLTVSNMSPEDSSIYLCSVGRPNYGYTFGSGTRLTVV.

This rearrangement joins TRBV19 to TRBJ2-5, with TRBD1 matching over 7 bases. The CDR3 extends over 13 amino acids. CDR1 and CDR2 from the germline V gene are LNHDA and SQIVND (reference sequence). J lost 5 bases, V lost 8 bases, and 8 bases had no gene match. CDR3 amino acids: CASGQGVRETQYF. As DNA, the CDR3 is TGTGCCAGTGGGCAGGGGGTACGGGAGACCCAGTACTTC.